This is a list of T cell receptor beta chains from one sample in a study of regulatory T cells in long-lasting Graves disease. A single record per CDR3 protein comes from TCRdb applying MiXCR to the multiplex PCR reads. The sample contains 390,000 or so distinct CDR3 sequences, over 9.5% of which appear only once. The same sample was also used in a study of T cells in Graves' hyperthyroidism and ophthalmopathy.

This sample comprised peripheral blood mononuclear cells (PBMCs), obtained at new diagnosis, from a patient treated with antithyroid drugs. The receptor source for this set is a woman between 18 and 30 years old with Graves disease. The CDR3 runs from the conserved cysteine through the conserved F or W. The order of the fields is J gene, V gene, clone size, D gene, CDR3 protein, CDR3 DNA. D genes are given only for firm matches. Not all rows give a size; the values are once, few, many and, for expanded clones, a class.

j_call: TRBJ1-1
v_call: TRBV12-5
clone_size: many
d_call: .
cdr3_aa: CASGLVRYLTTEAFF
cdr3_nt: TGTGCTAGTGGTTTGGTACGTTACCTGACCACTGAAGCTTTCTTT

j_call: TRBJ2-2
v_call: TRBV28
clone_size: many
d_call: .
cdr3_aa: CASSLNIVIDSGELFF
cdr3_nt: TGTGCCAGCAGTTTAAATATCGTGATTGACTCCGGGGAGCTGTTTTTT

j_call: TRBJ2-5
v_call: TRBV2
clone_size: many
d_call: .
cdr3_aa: CASSGRETQYF
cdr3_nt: TGTGCCAGCAGTGGCCGAGAGACCCAGTACTTC

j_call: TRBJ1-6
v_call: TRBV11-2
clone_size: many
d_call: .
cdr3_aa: CASSPGVTLSGSPLHF
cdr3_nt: TGTGCCAGCAGCCCAGGGGTGACCCTCAGCGGTTCACCCCTCCACTTT

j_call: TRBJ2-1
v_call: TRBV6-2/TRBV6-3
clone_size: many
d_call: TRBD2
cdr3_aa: CASRWRGSLTYNEQFF
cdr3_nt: TGTGCCAGCAGATGGCGCGGGAGTCTCACCTACAATGAGCAGTTCTTC

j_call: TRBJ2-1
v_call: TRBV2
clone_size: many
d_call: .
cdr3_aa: CASSEISGKYNEQFF
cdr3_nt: TGTGCCAGCAGTGAGATTAGCGGCAAATACAATGAGCAGTTCTTC

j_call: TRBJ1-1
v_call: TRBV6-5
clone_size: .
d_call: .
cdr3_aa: CASSYLPPDVAFF
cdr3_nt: TGTGCCAGCAGTTACCTTCCCCCCGATGTGGCTTTCTTT

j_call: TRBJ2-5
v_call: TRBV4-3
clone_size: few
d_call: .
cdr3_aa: CASSQDGAGGAKTQYF
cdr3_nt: TGCGCCAGCAGCCAAGATGGGGCCGGGGGCGCAAAGACCCAGTACTTC

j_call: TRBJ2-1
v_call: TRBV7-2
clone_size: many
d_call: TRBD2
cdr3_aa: CASTPTLPSGAYNEQFF
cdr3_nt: TGTGCCAGCACCCCAACCCTCCCTAGCGGGGCGTACAATGAGCAGTTCTTC

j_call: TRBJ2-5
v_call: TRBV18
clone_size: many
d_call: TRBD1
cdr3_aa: CASSPEQGVETQYF
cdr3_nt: TGTGCCAGCTCACCGGAGCAGGGGGTTGAGACCCAGTACTTC

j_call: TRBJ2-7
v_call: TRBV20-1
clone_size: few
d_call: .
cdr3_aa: CSARRGQTYEQYF
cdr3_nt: TGCAGTGCTAGGAGGGGACAAACCTACGAGCAGTACTTC

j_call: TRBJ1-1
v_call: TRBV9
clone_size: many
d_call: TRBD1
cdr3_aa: CASSPRTGRTEAFF
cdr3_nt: TGTGCCAGCTCACCTCGGACAGGGCGAACTGAAGCTTTCTTT